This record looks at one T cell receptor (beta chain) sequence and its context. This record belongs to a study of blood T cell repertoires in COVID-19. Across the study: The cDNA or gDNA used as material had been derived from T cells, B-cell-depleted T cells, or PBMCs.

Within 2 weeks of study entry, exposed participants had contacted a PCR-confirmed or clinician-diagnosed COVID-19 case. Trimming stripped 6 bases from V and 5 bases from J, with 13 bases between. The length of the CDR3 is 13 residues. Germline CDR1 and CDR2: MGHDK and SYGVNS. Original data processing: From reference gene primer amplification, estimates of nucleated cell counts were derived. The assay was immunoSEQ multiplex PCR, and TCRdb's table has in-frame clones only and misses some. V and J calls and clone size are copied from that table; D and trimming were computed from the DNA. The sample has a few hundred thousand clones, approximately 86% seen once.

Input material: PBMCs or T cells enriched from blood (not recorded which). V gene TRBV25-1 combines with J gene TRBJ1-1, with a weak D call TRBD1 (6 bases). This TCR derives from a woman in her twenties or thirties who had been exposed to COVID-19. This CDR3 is CASRGGGGTEAFF. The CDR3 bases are TGTGCCAGCAGAGGAGGGGGGGGAACTGAAGCTTTCTTT.